Listed below are T cell receptor beta chains from one sample, sequenced in a study of response to subunit inactivated influenza vaccine. A single record per CDR3 protein comes from TCRdb applying MiXCR to the RT-PCR reads. The sample yields about 780,000 distinct CDR3 sequences, less than 20% seen once. The source was PBMCs from blood, collected approximately 5 days after vaccination. The receptor set was obtained from a man between 45 and 60 years old who received an inactivated influenza vaccine. Both conserved end residues are part of each CDR3. D genes are given only for firm matches. Clone size, where shown, is once, few, many, or a class for clones that have expanded.

abundance	d_gene	j_gene	v_gene	CDR3nt	CDR3aa
few	.	TRBJ2-4	TRBV24-1	TGTGCCACCAGTGATGTACAGGGAACCAAAAACATTCAGTACTTC	CATSDVQGTKNIQYF
few	TRBD2	TRBJ2-1	TRBV18	TGTGCCAGCTCACCCCTAGCGGGGAACTCCTACAATGAGCAGTTCTTC	CASSPLAGNSYNEQFF
.	.	TRBJ1-1	TRBV5-5	TGTGCCAGCGGACGATCGGGTAACACTGAAGCTTTCTTT	CASGRSGNTEAFF
.	.	TRBJ1-1	TRBV5-1	TGCGCCAGCAGCTTGGAACGGAGGACTGAAGCTTTCTTT	CASSLERRTEAFF
few	TRBD2	TRBJ2-1	TRBV29-1	TGCAGCGTTGAGGGGACTAGCGATGGTTCCTACAATGAGCAGTTTTTC	CSVEGTSDGSYNEQFF
.	TRBD1	TRBJ1-2	TRBV12-3/TRBV12-4	TGTGCCGTAGGAGGGGGCGTCGTCTATGGCTACACCTTC	CAVGGGVVYGYTF
few	.	TRBJ1-1	TRBV20-1	TGCAGTGCGGCAGGGCGTCCGAATTCTGTGAACACTGAAGCTTTCTTT	CSAAGRPNSVNTEAFF
.	.	TRBJ1-3	TRBV27	TGTGCCAGCAGGCCGACACGTTCTGGAAACACCATATATTTT	CASRPTRSGNTIYF
many	.	TRBJ2-7	TRBV6-1	TGTGCCAGCAGTCAGGGTCTCTGGCACGAGCAGTACTTC	CASSQGLWHEQYF
many	TRBD1	TRBJ2-2	TRBV20-1	TGCAGTGCCAGACAGGGGGCAATTAGGACCGGGGAGCTGTTTTTT	CSARQGAIRTGELFF
few	.	TRBJ2-3	TRBV20-1	TGCAGTGCTAGGTCAGGGGCCGAGACAGATACGCAGTATTTT	CSARSGAETDTQYF
.	TRBD2	TRBJ2-1	TRBV7-2	TGTGCCAGCAGCAGTGCGGGAGGGCCGGGTGAGCAGTTCTTC	CASSSAGGPGEQFF
.	TRBD1	TRBJ2-7	TRBV7-6	TGTGCCAGCAGCGCCCAGACGGGACAGGGGGGCTACAAGCAGTACTTC	CASSAQTGQGGYKQYF
.	TRBD2	TRBJ2-4	TRBV7-8	TGTGCCAGCAGCTATGGACTAGCGGGGACTTTTCCCAAAAACATTCAGTACTTC	CASSYGLAGTFPKNIQYF
.	.	TRBJ1-1	TRBV7-2	TGTGCCAGCAGCTCCGGGAACAGGGTGATCACTGAAGCTTTCTTT	CASSSGNRVITEAFF
.	.	TRBJ1-1	TRBV12-3/TRBV12-4	TGTGCCAGCACCTCTAGCGGGGGGGAGGTTGCTTTCTTT	CASTSSGGEVAFF
.	.	TRBJ1-5	TRBV4-3	TGCGCCAGCAGCCAAGATCCGGGGGTGGTCAATCAGCCCCAGCATTTT	CASSQDPGVVNQPQHF
.	TRBD1	TRBJ1-1	TRBV20-1	TGCAGTGCAGGGACAGGGAGAGGTGGGGCTGAAGCTTTCTTT	CSAGTGRGGAEAFF
few	.	TRBJ2-2	TRBV5-6	TGTGCCAGCAGCTTGGTTGGTCTAGAGAGAACCGGGGAGCTGTTTTTT	CASSLVGLERTGELFF
.	TRBD2	TRBJ2-7	TRBV12-3/TRBV12-4	TGTGCCAGCAGTCATGAGCGGGAGCCGTCCTACGAGCAGTACTTC	CASSHEREPSYEQYF
.	.	TRBJ2-2	TRBV6-1	TGTGCCAGCAGTGCCTACAGGGCCGCCAGGGAGCTGTTTTTT	CASSAYRAARELFF
few	TRBD1	TRBJ1-2	TRBV5-8	TGTGCCACTTTGACAGGGGGGAGCTATGGCTACACCTTC	CATLTGGSYGYTF
.	.	TRBJ1-5	TRBV7-2	TGTGCCAGCAGCATGTACGGGACGGCTGGGGATCATCCCCAGCATTTT	CASSMYGTAGDHPQHF
few	TRBD1	TRBJ1-5	TRBV20-1	TGCAGTGCTTTGGACAGGGGATGGGGCAATCAGCCCCAGCATTTT	CSALDRGWGNQPQHF
few	TRBD2	TRBJ2-2	TRBV20-1	TGCAGTGCTAGAGAATCTAGCGGGAGTGCCGGGGAGCTGTTTTTT	CSARESSGSAGELFF
.	.	TRBJ2-7	TRBV29-1	TGCAGCGGAACAGGAACCCACAACTACGAGCAGTACTTC	CSGTGTHNYEQYF
.	.	TRBJ1-1	TRBV5-1	TGCGCCAGCACCCTAGGTGGTGCAGGAGGAGCTTTCTTT	CASTLGGAGGAFF
.	TRBD1	TRBJ1-1	TRBV4-2	TGTGCCAGCAGCCAAGCCGGGACAGTCAACACTGAAGCTTTCTTT	CASSQAGTVNTEAFF
many	.	TRBJ1-1	TRBV6-5	TGTGCCAGCAGTTTTGGACAGATGAACACTGAAGCTTTCTTT	CASSFGQMNTEAFF
.	.	TRBJ1-1	TRBV11-1	TGTGCCAGCAGCTTAGCCTCCTACAGGGATGAAAAGCGGAACACTGAAGCTTTCTTT	CASSLASYRDEKRNTEAFF
few	.	TRBJ2-2	TRBV7-9	TGTGCCAGCAGCTTATCTTGGGTCCTCAGTGGCGGGGAGCTGTTTTTT	CASSLSWVLSGGELFF
.	TRBD2	TRBJ2-3	TRBV7-2	TGTGCCAGCAGTCCTCGGCGCGGGAGCGCAGATACGCAGTATTTT	CASSPRRGSADTQYF
few	.	TRBJ2-5	TRBV30	TGTGCCTGGAGTGTAAGGCAGAACCCCAAAGAGACCCAGTACTTC	CAWSVRQNPKETQYF
.	.	TRBJ2-1	TRBV4-3	TGCGCCAGCAGCCAGGAGACTAGGAGAAATGAGCAGTTCTTC	CASSQETRRNEQFF
.	TRBD1	TRBJ1-1	TRBV7-2	TGTGCCAGCAGCATTACAGGGGGAACTAACACTGAAGCTTTCTTT	CASSITGGTNTEAFF
few	.	TRBJ2-2	TRBV5-4	TGTGCCAGCAGCTTGATGGTCTCGGCACTCGACCCCGGGGAGCTGTTTTTT	CASSLMVSALDPGELFF
.	TRBD2	TRBJ2-7	TRBV20-1	TGCAGTGCGGGAGGACTAGTGCCGGCCTACGAGCAGTACTTC	CSAGGLVPAYEQYF
.	TRBD1	TRBJ2-4	TRBV5-1	TGCGCCAGCAGCTTGCGACCAGGGGGCGAGGGGGCCAAAAACATTCAGTACTTC	CASSLRPGGEGAKNIQYF
.	TRBD2	TRBJ2-1	TRBV7-2	TGTGCCAGCAGCTATCGGGGGCCCCGGGGGGGGAATGAGCAGTTCTTC	CASSYRGPRGGNEQFF
few	TRBD1	TRBJ2-7	TRBV7-7	TGTGCCAGCAAGTACGGACAGGGGGGTACCTACGAGCAGTACTTC	CASKYGQGGTYEQYF
few	.	TRBJ2-3	TRBV12-3/TRBV12-4	TGTGCCAGCAGTCCGTCCGGATCCCCTAGCGCAGATACGCAGTATTTT	CASSPSGSPSADTQYF
once	.	TRBJ2-5	TRBV6-5	TGTGCCAGCAGTTCACGACCCGTAGGGGGAGAGACCCAGTACTTC	CASSSRPVGGETQYF
few	TRBD1	TRBJ2-7	TRBV20-1	TGCAGTGCTTCATCGTCGACAGGGGATTTTTACGAGCAGTACTTC	CSASSSTGDFYEQYF
few	TRBD2	TRBJ2-3	TRBV7-2	TGTGCCAGCAGCCCAAGGACTAGCTCCGTTGGAGATACGCAGTATTTT	CASSPRTSSVGDTQYF